This passage covers 7 T cell receptor beta chains from one sample sequenced in a study of cytomegalovirus exposure and HLA in healthy donors. This PCR relied on a set of 60 Vbeta primers and 13 Jbeta primers. Method: immunoSEQ multiplex PCR; TCRdb's copy keeps in-frame clones and lacks some. The sample lists more than 95,000 clones; about 11% were seen once. Input material: PBMCs. Every receptor here comes from a woman between 18 and 30 years old in good health and CMV-seropositive.

CDR3 amino acids: CASSRKGALAQETQYF. CDR3 DNA sequence: TGTGCCAGCAGTCGCAAAGGGGCTCTAGCGCAAGAGACCCAGTACTTC. This chain links TRBV27 with TRBJ2-5, with D possibly TRBD2 on 6 matching bases. This CDR3 has 16 residues. CDR1 and CDR2 (germline): MNHEY, SMNVEV (reference sequence). Trimming cost V 5 bases and J 2 bases, with 18 bases left between them.

V gene TRBV6-1 combines with J gene TRBJ1-3; D is possibly TRBD1 (5 bases). Trimming pared 4 bases from V and 4 bases from J, leaving 8 bases between. The CDR3 has 13 amino acids. Germline V gene lookup returns CDR1 MNHNS and CDR2 SASEGT. CDR3 DNA: TGTGCCAGCAGTGTTCAGGGCGGAAACACCATATATTTT. This codes for CASSVQGGNTIYF.

This chain joins TRBV7-2 and TRBJ1-4, with TRBD1 identical over 12 bases. V lost 3 bases, J lost 8 bases, and 4 bases stayed unmatched. The CDR3 is 15 amino acids. Germline CDR1 reads SGHTA; CDR2 reads FQGNSA. CDR3 amino acids: CASSFTGTGGEKLFF. The CDR3 DNA reads as TGTGCCAGCAGCTTCACCGGGACAGGGGGCGAAAAACTGTTTTTT.

This clone has more than one count but fewer than ten. This CDR3 is CASRPTRDHYGYTF. DNA for the CDR3: TGTGCCAGCAGACCAACCCGGGATCACTATGGCTACACCTTC. This rearrangement joins TRBV6-6 to TRBJ1-2; D uncertain. Germline V gene lookup returns CDR1 MNHNY and CDR2 SVGAGI (reference sequence). CDR3 length: 14 amino acids. The V end lost 6 bases, the J end lost 3 bases, and 14 bases lay between the germline ends.

This clone was observed a handful of times. The chain joins TRBV5-1 to TRBJ1-1, with a possible D match to TRBD1 (5 bases). Germline-derived CDR1 and CDR2 are SGHRS and YFSETQ. Trimming removed 3 bases at V and 0 bases at J, with 24 bases between. The length of the CDR3 is 19 residues. CDR3 loop: CASSWGLPAAVEMNTEAFF. CDR3 nucleotides: TGCGCCAGCAGCTGGGGACTTCCCGCGGCCGTAGAAATGAACACTGAAGCTTTCTTT. The full variable domain, completed using reference TRBV5-1 and TRBJ1-1, is KAGVTQTPRYLIKTRGQQVTLSCSPISGHRSVSWYQQTPGQGLQFLFEYFSETQRNKGNFPGRFSGRQFSNSRSEMNVSTLELGDSALYLCASSWGLPAAVEMNTEAFFGQGTRLTVV.

The chain joins TRBV5-1 to TRBJ2-7, with 10 positions matching TRBD2. Losses at the gene ends were 3 bases for V and 4 bases for J; bases not matched to a gene: 10. The CDR3 has 16 residues. CDR1 and CDR2 from the germline V gene are SGHRS and YFSETQ. The CDR3 loop is CASSWGSRTSGYEQYF. In DNA form, the CDR3 reads TGCGCCAGCAGCTGGGGGTCTCGGACTAGCGGTTACGAGCAGTACTTC.

The chain combines TRBV5-1 with TRBJ1-1; 7 nucleotides align to TRBD1. The CDR3 totals 15 residues. The germline V gene encodes CDR1 SGHRS and CDR2 YFSETQ. V was pared by 2 bases and J by 4 bases, with 8 bases of the junction left unmatched. As DNA, the CDR3 is TGCGCCAGCAGCTTCGAGGGGGCAACTAGCACTGAAGCTTTCTTT. Translating it yields CASSFEGATSTEAFF.